The rows below give T cell receptor beta chains drawn from one sample of a study of cytomegalovirus exposure and HLA in healthy donors. Assay: immunoSEQ multiplex PCR; the TCRdb copy retains only in-frame clones and omits some. The sample holds 100,000 or so clones, 13% to 15% seen once. Sequences were obtained from PBMCs. The receptors here all came from a female donor in good health and CMV-seronegative. The CDR3 runs from the conserved cysteine through the conserved F or W. Fields, in order: J gene, V gene, CDR3 length, clone size, D gene, CDR3 DNA, CDR3 protein. The D gene is left open where the match is weak. Rows give clone size only sometimes, using once, few, many, or a class for an expanded clone.

j_gene: TRBJ1-1; v_gene: TRBV11-2; len: 16; abundance: .; d_gene: .; CDR3nt: TGTGCCAGCACCATGCCCCCGACAGGTCGGGACACTGAAGCTTTCTTT; CDR3aa: CASTMPPTGRDTEAFF
j_gene: TRBJ2-1; v_gene: TRBV6-1; len: 14; abundance: few; d_gene: TRBD1; CDR3nt: TGTGCCAGCGCACAGGGGGACCCTTCGAATGAGCAGTTCTTC; CDR3aa: CASAQGDPSNEQFF
j_gene: TRBJ1-4; v_gene: TRBV7-2; len: 19; abundance: .; d_gene: TRBD1; CDR3nt: TGTGCCAGCAGCTTGCCTACGGGACAGGGAAGAGAATGGAACGAAAAACTGTTTTTT; CDR3aa: CASSLPTGQGREWNEKLFF
j_gene: TRBJ2-2; v_gene: TRBV9; len: 14; abundance: .; d_gene: .; CDR3nt: TGTGCCAGCAGCCCCCGACAGGTAACCGGGGAGCTGTTTTTT; CDR3aa: CASSPRQVTGELFF
j_gene: TRBJ2-7; v_gene: TRBV29-1; len: 14; abundance: .; d_gene: TRBD1; CDR3nt: TGCAGCGTTAGTCGACAGGGGGGGACCTACGAGCAGTACTTC; CDR3aa: CSVSRQGGTYEQYF
j_gene: TRBJ2-1; v_gene: TRBV29-1; len: 10; abundance: few; d_gene: .; CDR3nt: TGCAGCGTTCGGGGCAATGAGCAGTTCTTC; CDR3aa: CSVRGNEQFF
j_gene: TRBJ1-2; v_gene: TRBV30; len: 13; abundance: few; d_gene: TRBD1; CDR3nt: TGTGCCTGGAGTCCCGACAGGGGCTATGGCTACACCTTC; CDR3aa: CAWSPDRGYGYTF
j_gene: TRBJ2-1; v_gene: TRBV5-1; len: 14; abundance: few; d_gene: .; CDR3nt: TGCGCCAGCAGCATGAGCGGCTCCTACAATGAGCAGTTCTTC; CDR3aa: CASSMSGSYNEQFF
j_gene: TRBJ2-7; v_gene: TRBV7-2; len: 14; abundance: .; d_gene: .; CDR3nt: TGTGCCAGCCCCGACACAGGGCCGGGCCACGAGCAGTACTTC; CDR3aa: CASPDTGPGHEQYF
j_gene: TRBJ2-5; v_gene: TRBV25-1; len: 14; abundance: few; d_gene: TRBD1; CDR3nt: TGTGCCAGCGTGCCGGGACAGACACAAGAGACCCAGTACTTC; CDR3aa: CASVPGQTQETQYF
j_gene: TRBJ1-2; v_gene: TRBV4-1; len: 16; abundance: .; d_gene: .; CDR3nt: TGCGCCAGCAGCCAAGATAGCGGGCAGGGTCTTTATGGCTACACCTTC; CDR3aa: CASSQDSGQGLYGYTF
j_gene: TRBJ2-7; v_gene: TRBV18; len: 15; abundance: few; d_gene: TRBD1; CDR3nt: TGTGCCAGCTCAACGGGACAGTCCGGCTCCTACGAGCAGTACTTC; CDR3aa: CASSTGQSGSYEQYF
j_gene: TRBJ2-3; v_gene: TRBV7-9; len: 16; abundance: .; d_gene: TRBD2; CDR3nt: TGTGCCAGCAGCTATGGGCTAGCGGGGTCCACAGATACGCAGTATTTT; CDR3aa: CASSYGLAGSTDTQYF
j_gene: TRBJ1-1; v_gene: TRBV30; len: 15; abundance: .; d_gene: .; CDR3nt: TGTGCCTGGAGTGTACGGGCAGGGCAGAACACTGAAGCTTTCTTT; CDR3aa: CAWSVRAGQNTEAFF
j_gene: TRBJ1-1; v_gene: TRBV20-1; len: 11; abundance: few; d_gene: .; CDR3nt: TGCAGTGCTTCAACTCCCTCTGAAGCTTTCTTT; CDR3aa: CSASTPSEAFF
j_gene: TRBJ1-1; v_gene: TRBV6-5; len: 15; abundance: few; d_gene: .; CDR3nt: TGTGCCAGCAGTTACTCGGGAGGGAGGGACACTGAAGCTTTCTTT; CDR3aa: CASSYSGGRDTEAFF
j_gene: TRBJ1-2; v_gene: TRBV12-5; len: 18; abundance: .; d_gene: TRBD1; CDR3nt: TGTGCTAGTGGTTTTAGTCGCCATTCCGGGACAGAGGGGTATGGCTACACCTTC; CDR3aa: CASGFSRHSGTEGYGYTF
j_gene: TRBJ1-2; v_gene: TRBV5-1; len: 16; abundance: few; d_gene: TRBD1; CDR3nt: TGCGCCAGCAGCGAGCCGGGACAGGGCCTCGTTAAGGGATACACCTTC; CDR3aa: CASSEPGQGLVKGYTF
j_gene: TRBJ2-1; v_gene: TRBV4-3; len: 14; abundance: few; d_gene: TRBD2; CDR3nt: TGCGCCAGCAGCCGCACTAGCGGGAGCGATGAGCAGTTCTTC; CDR3aa: CASSRTSGSDEQFF
j_gene: TRBJ1-5; v_gene: TRBV5-4; len: 13; abundance: .; d_gene: .; CDR3nt: TGTGCCAGCAGCTCAGATGGCTATCAGCCCCAGCATTTT; CDR3aa: CASSSDGYQPQHF
j_gene: TRBJ2-1; v_gene: TRBV10-2; len: 13; abundance: .; d_gene: .; CDR3nt: TGCGCCAGCAGTGAGACTAGCCGGTATGAGCAGTTCTTC; CDR3aa: CASSETSRYEQFF
j_gene: TRBJ2-7; v_gene: TRBV11-1; len: 13; abundance: few; d_gene: .; CDR3nt: TGTGCCAGCAGCTTGGGCAGAACCTACGAGCAGTACTTC; CDR3aa: CASSLGRTYEQYF
j_gene: TRBJ2-1; v_gene: TRBV4-1; len: 19; abundance: .; d_gene: TRBD2; CDR3nt: TGCGCCAGCAGCCAGGGACTAGCGGGAGGTACAAGCTCCTACAATGAGCAGTTCTTC; CDR3aa: CASSQGLAGGTSSYNEQFF
j_gene: TRBJ2-7; v_gene: TRBV21-1; len: 15; abundance: few; d_gene: .; CDR3nt: TGTGCCAGCAGCAGGGTCAATCAGGGGGCCTACGAGCAGTACTTC; CDR3aa: CASSRVNQGAYEQYF
j_gene: TRBJ1-5; v_gene: TRBV6-5; len: 15; abundance: .; d_gene: TRBD1; CDR3nt: TGTGCCAGCAGCCTCGGACAGGGGCTCCGAAGTCCCCAGCATTTT; CDR3aa: CASSLGQGLRSPQHF
j_gene: TRBJ2-7; v_gene: TRBV2; len: 15; abundance: .; d_gene: TRBD1; CDR3nt: TGTGCCAGCAGTGTGACCCGGACAGGGCGGAGTGAGCAGTACTTC; CDR3aa: CASSVTRTGRSEQYF